These 9 T cell receptor beta chains were sequenced from one sample in a study of blood T cell repertoires in COVID-19. Clones were sequenced by immunoSEQ multiplex PCR, and TCRdb holds only the in-frame ones, with some missing. This repertoire shows 200,000 to 250,000 clones, around nine tenths found once; its top ten account for over 6%. Material: peripheral blood. All receptors come from a woman aged 70-85 years with active or convalescent COVID-19.

The V gene is TRBV19, the J gene TRBJ1-3; possibly TRBD1 for D (6 bases). CDR1 LNHDA and CDR2 SQIVND come from the germline V gene (reference sequence). This CDR3 spans 15 amino acids. The V end was cut by 6 bases, the J end by 1 base, with 13 bases between. The CDR3 here is CASSPSGVSGNTIYF. CDR3 nucleotides: TGTGCCAGTAGCCCTTCAGGGGTTTCTGGAAACACCATATATTTT.

J is TRBJ1-4 and V is TRBV19; 8 positions agree with TRBD1. Germline V lookup: CDR1 LNHDA, CDR2 SQIVND (reference sequence). The CDR3 totals 14 residues. V shed 4 bases and J 8 bases; nucleotides not matched to a gene: 6. The CDR3 coding sequence is TGTGCCAGTAGTACGACAGGGGTATACGAAAAACTGTTTTTT. Translated, it gives CASSTTGVYEKLFF.

The chain has TRBV6-6 and TRBJ2-3, with a possible D match to TRBD2 (7 bases). This CDR3 has 19 residues. The germline CDR1 and CDR2 sequences are MNHNY and SVGAGI (reference sequence). V lost 5 bases and J lost 0, with 24 bases in between. The chain's CDR3 is CASSRRGGAYTSSTDTQYF. CDR3 in DNA: TGTGCCAGCAGTCGACGAGGGGGGGCGTACACCTCTAGCACAGATACGCAGTATTTT.

The chain joins TRBV4-3 to TRBJ1-4; D possibly corresponds to TRBD1 (5 bases). Germline CDR1 LGHNA, CDR2 YSLEER. This CDR3 contains 14 residues. V was pared by 1 base and J by 4 bases, with 7 bases between. CDR3 sequence (DNA): TGCGCCAGCAGCCAAGGACAGCTTAATGAAAAACTGTTTTTT. Protein product: CASSQGQLNEKLFF.

The chain combines TRBV16 with TRBJ2-2, with TRBD2 identical over 8 bases. The J segment lost 7 bases and the V segment lost 4 bases, leaving 14 bases of the junction unmatched. CDR3 length equals 17 residues. Germline V gene lookup returns CDR1 KGHSY and CDR2 FQNENV. CDR3 region: CASSPPTGARGGGELFF. The CDR3 coding sequence is TGTGCCAGCAGCCCCCCCACAGGAGCACGGGGGGGCGGGGAGCTGTTTTTT.

The V call is TRBV19, the J call TRBJ1-2; 7 bases agree with TRBD1. V was clipped by 4 bases and J by 1 base; unmatched bases: 12. CDR3 length: 17 residues. Germline V CDR1 and CDR2: LNHDA, SQIVND (reference sequence). Here the CDR3 DNA reads TGTGCCAGTAGTACCCTCGCTAAGGGGGCGAATAACTATGGCTACACCTTC. Translated: CASSTLAKGANNYGYTF.

V gene TRBV5-5 combines with J gene TRBJ2-3; D gene ambiguous. Germline-derived CDR1 and CDR2 are SGHKS and YYEKEE (reference sequence). Trimming removed 2 bases at V and 2 bases at J, with 9 bases between. This CDR3 is 14 amino acids long. As DNA, the CDR3 is TGTGCCAGCAGCTTTCAGGCCCCCACAGATACGCAGTATTTT. This gives the protein CASSFQAPTDTQYF.

This rearrangement joins TRBV19 to TRBJ1-1; tentative D call: TRBD1 (6 bases). The germline gives CDR1 LNHDA, CDR2 SQIVND (reference sequence). Trimming cost V 6 bases and J 1 base, with 12 bases left between them. This CDR3 is 14 amino acids long. CDR3 protein: CASRTGTSNTEAFF. The DNA for the CDR3 is TGTGCCAGTAGGACTGGGACATCGAACACTGAAGCTTTCTTT. Complete variable domain (other parts from reference TRBV19 and TRBJ1-1): DGGITQSPKYLFRKEGQNVTLSCEQNLNHDAMYWYRQDPGQGLRLIYYSQIVNDFQKGDIAEGYSVSREKKESFPLTVTSAQKNPTAFYLCASRTGTSNTEAFFGQGTRLTVV.

The V call is TRBV5-8, the J call TRBJ1-2; weak D call: TRBD1 (5 bases). V dropped 4 bases and J dropped 2 bases, with 18 bases sitting between them. This CDR3 comprises 16 residues. The germline CDR1 and CDR2 sequences are SGHTS and YDEGEE. This CDR3 is CASSRSGGRKNYGYTF. CDR3 DNA: TGTGCCAGCAGCCGGTCCGGGGGTAGAAAGAACTATGGCTACACCTTC.